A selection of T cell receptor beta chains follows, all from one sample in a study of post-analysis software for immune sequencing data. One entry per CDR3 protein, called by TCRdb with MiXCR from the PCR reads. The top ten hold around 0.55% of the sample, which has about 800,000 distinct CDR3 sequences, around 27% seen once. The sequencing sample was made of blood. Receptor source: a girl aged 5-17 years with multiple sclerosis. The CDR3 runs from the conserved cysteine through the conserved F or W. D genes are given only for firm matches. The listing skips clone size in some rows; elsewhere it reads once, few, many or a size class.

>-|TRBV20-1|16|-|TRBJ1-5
CSARDLQALGNQPQHF
TGCAGTGCTAGAGATCTGCAGGCGCTTGGCAATCAGCCCCAGCATTTT
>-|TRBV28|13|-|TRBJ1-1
CASRASRGTEAFF
TGTGCCAGCCGGGCCAGTAGGGGCACTGAAGCTTTCTTT
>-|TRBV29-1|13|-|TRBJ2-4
CSVEDGRADIQYF
TGCAGCGTTGAAGATGGCAGGGCGGACATTCAGTACTTC
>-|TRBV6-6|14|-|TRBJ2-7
CASSQGLQRDEQYF
TGTGCCAGCAGTCAGGGGCTGCAGAGGGACGAGCAGTACTTC
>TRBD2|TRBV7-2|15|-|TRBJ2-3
CASSLGGRITDTQYF
TGTGCCAGCAGCTTAGGCGGGAGGATTACCGATACGCAGTATTTT
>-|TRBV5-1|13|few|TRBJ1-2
CASSIWTAYGYTF
TGCGCCAGCAGCATTTGGACAGCCTATGGCTACACCTTC
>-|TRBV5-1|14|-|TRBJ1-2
CAGSPTSGVYGYTF
TGCGCCGGCAGCCCAACCTCGGGGGTCTATGGCTACACCTTC
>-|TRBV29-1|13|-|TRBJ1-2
CSVEDRTSLGYTF
TGCAGCGTTGAAGATAGGACGAGTCTGGGCTACACCTTC
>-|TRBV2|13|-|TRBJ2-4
CASSGGQGNIQYF
TGTGCCAGCAGTGGCGGGCAGGGAAACATTCAGTACTTC
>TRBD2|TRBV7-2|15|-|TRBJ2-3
CASNLGASGADTQYF
TGTGCCAGCAACTTAGGGGCTAGCGGGGCAGATACGCAGTATTTT
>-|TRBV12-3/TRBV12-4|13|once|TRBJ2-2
CASNHEYTGELFF
TGTGCCAGCAATCACGAGTACACCGGGGAGCTGTTTTTT
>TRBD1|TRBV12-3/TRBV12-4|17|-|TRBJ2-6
CASRRPGQGLRANVLTF
TGTGCCAGCAGACGACCCGGACAGGGGTTGAGGGCCAACGTCCTGACTTTC
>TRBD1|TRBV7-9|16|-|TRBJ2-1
CASRPPSGTGAGEQFF
TGTGCCAGCAGGCCCCCCTCCGGGACAGGGGCGGGTGAGCAGTTCTTC
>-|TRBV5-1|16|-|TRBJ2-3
CASSSPKQSSTDTQYF
TGCGCCAGCAGCTCGCCGAAACAGTCTAGCACAGATACGCAGTATTTT
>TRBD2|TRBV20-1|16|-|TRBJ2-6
CSTLTSGTGGANVLTF
TGCAGTACATTGACTAGCGGGACGGGCGGGGCCAACGTCCTGACTTTC
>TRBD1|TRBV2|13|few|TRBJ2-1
CARRTGGLNEQFF
TGTGCCAGGCGGACAGGGGGCTTAAATGAGCAGTTCTTC
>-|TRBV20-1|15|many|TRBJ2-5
CSASPSTGAPLWQYF
TGCAGTGCTAGCCCCTCCACGGGAGCCCCTCTTTGGCAGTACTTC
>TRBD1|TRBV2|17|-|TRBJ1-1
CASSEEPGQGAGTEAFF
TGTGCCAGCAGTGAAGAACCGGGACAGGGGGCAGGTACTGAAGCTTTCTTT
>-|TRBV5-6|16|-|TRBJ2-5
CASSESPGPRMETQYF
TGTGCCAGCAGCGAATCTCCGGGGCCTCGGATGGAGACCCAGTACTTC
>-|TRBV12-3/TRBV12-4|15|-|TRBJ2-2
CASSPERRATGELFF
TGTGCCAGCAGTCCCGAACGAAGGGCCACCGGGGAGCTGTTTTTT
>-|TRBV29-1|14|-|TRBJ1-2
CSVGGGVANYGYTF
TGCAGCGTGGGTGGGGGGGTAGCTAACTATGGCTACACCTTC
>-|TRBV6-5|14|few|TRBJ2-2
CASSYSQRSGELFF
TGTGCCAGCAGTTATTCCCAACGGTCCGGGGAGCTGTTTTTT
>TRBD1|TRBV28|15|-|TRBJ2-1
CASSSIGTGRYEQFF
TGTGCCAGCAGTTCGATCGGGACAGGGCGCTACGAGCAGTTCTTC
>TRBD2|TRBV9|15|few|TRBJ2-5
CASSVTTSGQETQYF
TGTGCCAGCAGCGTGACGACTAGCGGGCAGGAGACCCAGTACTTC
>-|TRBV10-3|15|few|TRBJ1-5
CAISDSRGSNQPQHF
TGTGCCATCAGTGATTCCCGCGGTAGCAATCAGCCCCAGCATTTT
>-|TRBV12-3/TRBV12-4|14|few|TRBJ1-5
CASSLRVLGQPQHF
TGTGCCAGCAGTTTAAGGGTTCTCGGTCAGCCCCAGCATTTT
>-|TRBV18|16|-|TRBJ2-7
CASSRQLGNNDYEQYF
TGTGCCAGCTCACGACAGTTGGGGAATAATGACTACGAGCAGTACTTC
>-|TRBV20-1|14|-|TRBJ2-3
CSARAGARTDTQYF
TGCAGTGCTAGAGCGGGAGCTAGGACAGATACGCAGTATTTT
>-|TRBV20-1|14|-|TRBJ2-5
CSASVSPYQETQYF
TGCAGTGCTAGTGTGTCCCCGTACCAAGAGACCCAGTACTTC
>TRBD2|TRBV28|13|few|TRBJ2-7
CASSGRGKYEQYF
TGTGCCAGCTCCGGGAGGGGAAAGTACGAGCAGTACTTC
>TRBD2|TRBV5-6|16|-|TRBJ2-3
CASSFGSGGITDTQYF
TGTGCCAGCAGCTTCGGCTCCGGGGGGATCACAGATACGCAGTATTTT
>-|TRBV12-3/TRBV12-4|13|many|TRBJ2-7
CASSKDGTYEQYF
TGTGCCAGCAGCAAAGACGGTACCTACGAGCAGTACTTC
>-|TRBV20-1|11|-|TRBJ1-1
CSARDSTEAFF
TGCAGTGCTAGGGACAGCACTGAAGCTTTCTTT
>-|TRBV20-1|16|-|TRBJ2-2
CSARTGAQPLTGELFF
TGCAGTGCTAGGACCGGGGCCCAGCCCCTCACCGGGGAGCTGTTTTTT
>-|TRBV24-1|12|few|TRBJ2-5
CATSSREETQYF
TGTGCCACCAGTAGCAGGGAGGAGACCCAGTACTTC
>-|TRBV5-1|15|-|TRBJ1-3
CASSFAGGTGNTIYF
TGCGCCAGCAGCTTTGCGGGGGGAACTGGAAACACCATATATTTT
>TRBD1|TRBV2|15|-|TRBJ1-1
CASRVKQGMSTEAFF
TGTGCCAGCAGAGTCAAACAGGGGATGAGCACTGAAGCTTTCTTT
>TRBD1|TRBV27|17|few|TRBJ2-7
CASSHPKTGTGVNEQYF
TGTGCCAGCAGTCATCCAAAAACCGGGACAGGGGTCAACGAGCAGTACTTC
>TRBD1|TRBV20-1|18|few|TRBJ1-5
CSAPNMDRGKRGNQPQHF
TGCAGTGCTCCGAACATGGACAGGGGGAAAAGAGGCAATCAGCCCCAGCATTTT
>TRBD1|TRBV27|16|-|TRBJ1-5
CASSFAGDRGNQPQHF
TGTGCCAGCAGTTTCGCCGGGGACAGGGGGAATCAGCCCCAGCATTTT
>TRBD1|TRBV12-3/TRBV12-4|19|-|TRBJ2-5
CASSQKPGTGGTGIETQYF
TGTGCCAGCAGTCAAAAACCCGGGACAGGGGGGACGGGAATCGAGACCCAGTACTTC
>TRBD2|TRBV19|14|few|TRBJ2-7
CASSILAGPYEQYF
TGTGCCAGTAGTATATTAGCGGGACCCTACGAGCAGTACTTC
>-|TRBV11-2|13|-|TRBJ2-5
CASSEEVWGAQYF
TGTGCCAGCAGCGAGGAGGTGTGGGGGGCCCAGTACTTC
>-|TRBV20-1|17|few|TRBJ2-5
CSAVSRRPGRRQETQYF
TGCAGTGCCGTATCCCGGCGCCCGGGGAGGCGGCAAGAGACCCAGTACTTC
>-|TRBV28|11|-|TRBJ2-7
CTSSEGYEQYF
TGTACCAGCAGTGAAGGATACGAGCAGTACTTC
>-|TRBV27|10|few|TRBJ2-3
CARRRDTQYF
TGTGCCAGACGAAGAGATACGCAGTATTTT
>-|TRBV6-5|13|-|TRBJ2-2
CASSSASTRELFF
TGTGCCAGCAGCTCCGCTTCCACCAGGGAGTTGTTTTTT
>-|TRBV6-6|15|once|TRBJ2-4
CTSSPTGSAKNIQYF
TGTACCAGCAGCCCCACCGGGAGTGCCAAAAACATTCAGTACTTC
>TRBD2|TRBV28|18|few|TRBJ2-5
CASSLHGPGLADQETQYF
TGTGCCAGCAGTCTACATGGGCCGGGACTAGCGGACCAAGAGACCCAGTACTTC
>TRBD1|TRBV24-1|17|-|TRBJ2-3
CATSDRTGQGVTDTQYF
TGTGCCACCAGTGACCGGACGGGACAGGGAGTCACAGATACGCAGTATTTT
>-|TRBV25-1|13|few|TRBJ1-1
CASSAQPNTEAFF
TGTGCCAGCAGTGCCCAGCCGAACACTGAAGCTTTCTTT